One and the same sample provided the 23 T cell receptor beta chains below, sequenced in a study of identical twins. MiXCR was run by TCRdb on the 5' RACE reads, yielding one entry per CDR3 protein. Of about 520,000 distinct CDR3 sequences in the sample, roughly a fifth are singletons; the top ten hold 0.91%. These data are also associated with another study on T cells expressing NK-cell markers.

The material sequenced was CD4+ T cells sorted from blood. The receptors were sampled from a woman under 30 in good health.

The chain combines TRBV20-1 with TRBJ2-3; TRBD1 aligns across 12 bases. After removal of 3 bases from V and 4 bases from J, the junction contained 8 bases not matched to a gene. CDR1 and CDR2 from the germline V gene are DFQATT and SNEGSKA (reference sequence). CDR3 length: 16 residues. CDR3 sequence reads: CSARAQGTGGSDTQYF. DNA for the CDR3: TGCAGTGCTAGGGCCCAAGGGACAGGGGGCTCAGATACGCAGTATTTT.

This clonotype has a count of ten or more. The chain uses TRBV20-1 and TRBJ2-3, with 11 bases aligning to TRBD2. The CDR3 totals 14 residues. V was pared by 5 bases and J by 4 bases, with 5 bases of the junction left unmatched. Germline assignment: CDR1 DFQATT and CDR2 SNEGSKA (reference sequence). The CDR3: CSARLAGGPDTQYF. The CDR3 DNA sequence: TGCAGTGCTCGCTTAGCGGGGGGGCCAGATACGCAGTATTTT.

The chain links TRBV6-5 to TRBJ2-1, with 7 bases matching TRBD2. Germline loops: CDR1 MNHEY, CDR2 SVGAGI. CDR3 length equals 16 residues. V was pared by 4 bases and J by 9 bases, with 15 bases of the junction left unmatched. Written as DNA, the CDR3 is TGTGCCAGCAGTTCCGTCCGGACTAGTCCCCGGGGTGAGCAGTTCTTC. This translates into CASSSVRTSPRGEQFF.

This clonotype came up a few times. The rearrangement links TRBV10-1 to TRBJ1-2; D not resolved. Germline CDR1 is WNHNN and CDR2 is SYGVQD (reference sequence). V was shortened by 0 bases and J by 4 bases, with 6 bases between the two germline ends. This CDR3 has 13 residues. CDR3 bases: TGCGCCAGCAGTGAGTCCCGGTTCTATGGCTACACCTTC. Its protein product is CASSESRFYGYTF.

This clonotype was seen only a few times. This chain connects TRBV2 to TRBJ2-3, with unresolved D. Germline V gene lookup returns CDR1 SNHLY and CDR2 FYNNEI. This CDR3 contains 13 residues. Trimming left V 4 bases short and J 0 bases short, with 5 bases between. DNA for the CDR3: TGTGCCAGCAGTGCGGAAAGCACAGATACGCAGTATTTT. Translating gives CASSAESTDTQYF.

A few counts support this clonotype. J is TRBJ2-5 and V is TRBV18, with D tentatively TRBD2 (6 bases). Germline-derived CDR1 and CDR2 are KGHSH and LQKENI. The V and J ends lost 2 bases and 1 base respectively, with 14 bases between them. CDR3 size: 16 residues. The CDR3 DNA follows: TGTGCCAGCTCACCAAGTCCTAGCGTACTCCAAGAGACCCAGTACTTC. This gives the protein CASSPSPSVLQETQYF.

The chain links TRBV6-1 to TRBJ2-1; TRBD2 matches 12 bases. Germline V gene lookup returns CDR1 MNHNS and CDR2 SASEGT. The CDR3 has 18 residues. V was clipped by 6 bases and J by 0 bases; unmatched bases: 9. The CDR3 here is CASSRLAGALGSYNEQFF. CDR3 coding DNA: TGTGCCAGCAGCCGACTAGCGGGGGCCCTCGGCTCCTACAATGAGCAGTTCTTC.

This chain links TRBV6-1 with TRBJ2-3; D ambiguous. This CDR3 contains 12 residues. V was cut by 7 bases and J by 5 bases, with 10 bases left in between. Germline CDR1 and CDR2: MNHNS and SASEGT. As DNA, the CDR3 is TGTGCCAGCACCTCGGTAGTAGATACGCAGTATTTT. Protein product: CASTSVVDTQYF.

There are many counts of this clonotype. CDR3 nucleotides: TGTGCCAGCAGTACCGGACTGGGAAACTATGGCTACACCTTC. Translation gives CASSTGLGNYGYTF. The chain recombines TRBV6-1 with TRBJ1-2, with no clear D. Per germline, CDR1 MNHNS and CDR2 SASEGT. The CDR3 runs to 14 residues. The V and J ends lost 5 bases and 2 bases respectively, with 12 bases between them.

Only a few counts were recorded for this clonotype. This rearrangement joins TRBV10-3 to TRBJ2-1; 7 bases match TRBD1. Germline V gene lookup returns CDR1 ENHRY and CDR2 SYGVKD. Trimming cost V 5 bases and J 7 bases; bases outside gene matches: 5. The CDR3 has 13 amino acids. The CDR3 loop is CAISWDSRNEQFF. The DNA of the CDR3 is TGTGCCATCAGTTGGGACAGTCGGAATGAGCAGTTCTTC.

This clonotype was detected many times. The chain employs TRBV20-1 and TRBJ2-7; D may be TRBD2 (6 bases). Trimming stripped 6 bases from V and 1 base from J, with 13 bases between. Germline lookup yields CDR1 DFQATT and CDR2 SNEGSKA (reference sequence). The CDR3 covers 13 residues. The CDR3, as DNA: TGCAGTGCAGGGACTGGCGGATCCTACGAGCAGTACTTC. It translates to CSAGTGGSYEQYF.

This clonotype was counted a single time. A much larger clone lies a single base off, so this may be a read error. The J gene is TRBJ1-4, the V gene TRBV6-1; TRBD1 is a possible D gene (6 bases). The V end was cut by 6 bases, the J end by 4 bases, with 9 bases between. From germline, CDR1 is MNHNS and CDR2 SASEGT. CDR3 length equals 13 residues. The CDR3 here is CASRGHLNEKLFF. CDR3 DNA: TGTGCCAGCAGGGGACACCTTAATGAAAAACTGTTTTTT.

CDR3 in amino acids: CASSMSGQGAYYEQYF. In DNA, the CDR3 is TGTGCCAGCTCAATGTCCGGACAGGGGGCGTACTACGAGCAGTACTTC. The rearrangement joins TRBV18 to TRBJ2-7; TRBD1 matches at 11 bases. The CDR3 loop spans 16 amino acids. The V gene end was trimmed by 5 bases and the J gene end by 3 bases; junction bases not matched to a gene: 9. Germline CDR1 reads KGHSH; CDR2 reads LQKENI.

CDR3 residues: CASSQGFQETQYF. The CDR3 DNA is TGCGCCAGCAGCCAGGGGTTTCAAGAGACCCAGTACTTC. The V gene is TRBV4-3, the J gene TRBJ2-5, with unresolved D. This CDR3 comprises 13 residues. Trimming stripped 3 bases from V and 2 bases from J, with 7 bases between. Germline V CDR1 and CDR2: LGHNA, YSLEER.

The rearrangement joins TRBV6-5 to TRBJ1-2, with D hard to call. There are 13 residues in the CDR3. Trimming pared 2 bases from V and 5 bases from J, leaving 9 bases between. CDR1 is MNHEY and CDR2 is SVGAGI in the germline V gene. The chain's CDR3 is CASSYGYGYGYTF. In nucleotides, the CDR3 is TGTGCCAGCAGTTACGGCTACGGGTATGGCTACACCTTC.

The gene calls are TRBV20-1 and TRBJ2-5, with D unresolved. The CDR3 totals 12 residues. V lost 2 bases, J lost 7 bases, and 11 bases lay in between. The germline V gene encodes CDR1 DFQATT and CDR2 SNEGSKA (reference sequence). The CDR3 DNA is TGCAGTGCTAGAAAGCTTTGGGGGACCCAGTACTTC. Residues: CSARKLWGTQYF.

The chain combines TRBV4-2 with TRBJ2-7; 12 bases line up with TRBD2. Germline V lookup: CDR1 LGHNA, CDR2 YNFKEQ. V trimming: 5 bases; J trimming: 3 bases; junction bases outside the gene matches: 5. The CDR3 is 15 amino acids. The CDR3 here is CASSRQTSGSYEQYF. CDR3 sequence (DNA): TGTGCCAGCAGCAGACAGACTAGCGGGAGCTACGAGCAGTACTTC.

The sample holds a few counts of this clonotype. The chain couples TRBV5-1 to TRBJ2-1; perhaps TRBD2 as D (6 bases). This CDR3 has 14 residues. Trimming shortened V by 7 bases and J by 10 bases, and 21 bases separated the two germline ends. The germline gives CDR1 SGHRS, CDR2 YFSETQ. The CDR3 region is CASAPLPTGREQFF. The CDR3 bases are TGCGCCAGCGCACCGCTCCCCACGGGGAGGGAGCAGTTCTTC.

This chain uses TRBV7-9 with TRBJ1-6; D unclear. Germline V lookup: CDR1 SEHNR, CDR2 FQNEAQ (reference sequence). CDR3 size: 14 residues. Trimming shortened V by 4 bases and J by 7 bases, and 11 bases separated the two germline ends. CDR3 region: CASSSYDGNSPLHF. The DNA of the CDR3 is TGTGCCAGCAGCTCATACGACGGAAATTCACCCCTCCACTTT.

In its sample, this clonotype was seen a few times. DNA for the CDR3: TGTGCCACCAGCAGAGATCTATCCGGAGGACAGCCCCAGCATTTT. Translated: CATSRDLSGGQPQHF. This chain uses TRBV15 with TRBJ1-5; D unclear. CDR3 length equals 15 residues. Germline V lookup: CDR1 LNHNV, CDR2 YYDKDF (reference sequence). V was clipped by 0 bases and J by 7 bases, with 13 bases between them.

This clonotype was seen a handful of times. V usage is TRBV29-1 and J usage is TRBJ2-7, with 8 bases aligning to TRBD1. V was pared by 6 bases and J by 7 bases, with 8 bases of the junction left unmatched. Germline V gene sequence: CDR1 SQVTM, CDR2 ANQGSEA. The CDR3 is 12 amino acids. This CDR3 reads CSVGTGSEEQYF. The DNA of the CDR3 is TGCAGCGTGGGGACAGGATCGGAAGAGCAGTACTTC.

This clonotype was seen more than once but under ten times. The chain couples TRBV9 to TRBJ2-5; possibly TRBD2 for D (5 bases). Trimming pared 0 bases from V and 5 bases from J, leaving 17 bases between. The CDR3 totals 16 residues. Germline CDR1 and CDR2: SGDLS and YYNGEE. The CDR3 DNA sequence: TGTGCCAGCAGCGTAGGAGGGCGATCCACGTGGGAGACCCAGTACTTC. Protein sequence: CASSVGGRSTWETQYF.

This clonotype was picked up a small number of times. The chain couples TRBV20-1 to TRBJ2-1; TRBD2 matches 8 bases. This CDR3 comprises 16 residues. In germline, CDR1 is DFQATT, CDR2 SNEGSKA (reference sequence). After removal of 0 bases from V and 7 bases from J, the junction contained 11 bases not matched to a gene. The CDR3 DNA reads TGCAGTGCTAGAGATGCCCAGCGGGGGTTCTTTAATGAGCAGTTCTTC. Its protein is CSARDAQRGFFNEQFF.